This T cell receptor beta chain comes out of a study of OX40 agonist ivuxolimab in advanced cancers. Turning to the study itself: The patients' treatment was ivuxolimab, an agonistic anti-OX40 (CD134) antibody. Prior anti-PD-1, anti-PD-L1 or anti-CTLA-4 therapy did not bar entry, and more than 35% had some. Overall study results and limits: Compared with others, partial responders at 0.1-3.0 mg/kg displayed clonal expansion among the lowest.

A word on this clone: Its matching antigen is unknown.

Sequencing was performed with immunoSEQ multiplex PCR; in TCRdb, only in-frame clones are kept and a portion is missing. The sample has 90,000 to 100,000 clones, about nine tenths seen once; the top ten hold 0.7% to 0.95%. Excluded were patients having autoimmune disease history or systemic immunosuppression. Per the germline V gene, CDR1 is SGHRS and CDR2 is YFSETQ. CDR3 size: 17 residues. V was pared by 1 base and J by 1 base, with 9 bases of the junction left unmatched. The chain has TRBV5-1 and TRBJ2-3, with 7 bases matching TRBD2. Material: CD4+ or CD8+ T cells sorted from blood, obtained in a trial of the OX40 agonist ivuxolimab. The TCR was taken from an adult with an advanced solid tumor such as melanoma, head and neck, liver or kidney cancer. The CDR3 DNA is TGCGCCAGCAGCTTGCGGGGTATTGGGAGGGGCACAGATACGCAGTATTTT. Translated, it gives CASSLRGIGRGTDTQYF.